The 28 T cell receptor beta chains in this list originate from one sample, sequenced in a study of blood T cells in healthy people across ages. The authors ran a second PCR of 7 to 11 cycles using a sample-barcoded 5' primer and a J-beta primer mix. A single record per CDR3 protein comes from TCRdb applying MiXCR to the 5' RACE reads. The table has 1,300,000 or so distinct CDR3 sequences, roughly 60% seen once. The sequenced material came from blood. All receptors derive from a man between 18 and 35 years old in good health.

CDR3 bases: TGTGCCAGCAGTTACGTCAGGGGGGGGAGTAGCAATCAGCCCCAGCATTTT. The encoded protein is CASSYVRGGSSNQPQHF. This chain links TRBV6-6 with TRBJ1-5; 7 bases match TRBD1. Germline-derived CDR1 and CDR2 are MNHNY and SVGAGI (reference sequence). V lost 2 bases and J lost 0; bases outside the gene matches: 7. This CDR3 is 17 amino acids long.

The chain employs TRBV2 and TRBJ2-3; possibly TRBD1 for D (6 bases). CDR3 length: 15 amino acids. Germline V CDR1 and CDR2: SNHLY, FYNNEI. V lost 8 bases, J lost 1 base, and 16 bases lay in between. DNA of the CDR3: TGTGCCAGCCGTCGAACACAGGGCGGCACAGATACGCAGTATTTT. Translated: CASRRTQGGTDTQYF. Drawing the rest from reference TRBV2 and TRBJ2-3, the complete variable domain is EPEVTQTPSHQVTQMGQEVILRCVPISNHLYFYWYRQILGQKVEFLVSFYNNEISEKSEIFDDQFSVERPDGSNFTLKIRSTKLEDSAMYFCASRRTQGGTDTQYFGPGTRLTVL.

The gene calls are TRBV7-2 and TRBJ2-1; 8 nucleotides agree with TRBD1. Trimming removed 2 bases from V and 6 bases from J; junction bases left unmatched: 6. CDR3 length equals 15 residues. The V gene's germline CDR1 is SGHTA and CDR2 FQGNSA. For the CDR3, the DNA is TGTGCCAGCAGCTTAACAGGGGGGTTACGCAATGAGCAGTTCTTC. Its protein product is CASSLTGGLRNEQFF.

The V and J genes are TRBV20-1 and TRBJ2-7; D remains unclear. The CDR3 has 11 residues. V was pared by 4 bases and J by 4 bases, with 8 bases between. CDR1 DFQATT and CDR2 SNEGSKA come from the germline V gene (reference sequence). The CDR3 here is CSATTQYEQYF. Written as DNA, the CDR3 is TGCAGTGCTACCACACAGTACGAGCAGTACTTC.

V usage is TRBV29-1 and J usage is TRBJ2-6; perhaps TRBD1 as D (5 bases). Germline CDR1 and CDR2: SQVTM and ANQGSEA. V dropped 7 bases and J dropped 0 bases, with 16 bases sitting between them. This CDR3 has 16 amino acids. The CDR3 DNA follows: TGCAGCGCTGCGACAGTCAAATCCTCTGGGGCCAACGTCCTGACTTTC. Translating gives CSAATVKSSGANVLTF.

In DNA form, the CDR3 reads TGTGCCAGCAGCAGTAGTGGGCAGGGAGCCGGGGAGCTGTTTTTT. It encodes CASSSSGQGAGELFF. This chain links TRBV7-8 with TRBJ2-2; D tentatively reads TRBD1 or TRBD2 (5 bases each). The CDR3 loop spans 15 amino acids. Trimming stripped 5 bases from V and 6 bases from J, with 16 bases between. Germline loops: CDR1 SGHVS, CDR2 FQNEAQ. The variable domain in full, with the rest retrieved from reference TRBV7-8 and TRBJ2-2, is GAGVSQSPRYKVAKRGQDVALRCDPISGHVSLFWYQQALGQGPEFLTYFQNEAQLDKSGLPSDRFFAERPEGSVSTLKIQRTQQEDSAVYLCASSSSGQGAGELFFGEGSRLTVL.

On this clonotype: At one of its ends the junction is not consistent with the germline gene, which may arise from a read error. The chain couples TRBV5-1 to TRBJ1-5; the match to TRBD1 covers 7 bases. The CDR3 is made up of 15 amino acids. Germline CDR1 and CDR2: SGHRS and YFSETQ. CDR3 region: CASSFSGTDDQPQHF. Written as DNA, the CDR3 is TGCGCCAGTAGCTTTTCCGGGACAGACGATCAGCCCCAGCATTTT.

In this sample, this clonotype turned up once. J is TRBJ2-1 and V is TRBV29-1, with D unresolved. The V end lost 3 bases, the J end lost 5 bases, and 17 bases lay between the germline ends. The CDR3 extends over 15 amino acids. Germline CDR1 SQVTM, CDR2 ANQGSEA. The CDR3 coding sequence is TGCAGCGTTGAGGCACGAGAGAGGTGGGACAATGAGCAGTTCTTC. This translates into CSVEARERWDNEQFF.

This rearrangement joins TRBV12-3 or TRBV12-4 to TRBJ2-1; D uncertain. The CDR3 is made up of 15 amino acids. V lost 3 bases to trimming and J lost 8 bases, with 17 bases between them. DNA of the CDR3: TGTGCCAGCAGTTTTCCTAACGCCTTTGAACATGAGCAGTTCTTC. It is translated as CASSFPNAFEHEQFF.

This clonotype occurred a few times. This chain joins TRBV29-1 and TRBJ2-1, with 9 bases matching TRBD2. Per germline, CDR1 SQVTM and CDR2 ANQGSEA. V lost 6 bases to trimming and J lost 0 bases; unmatched junction nucleotides: 3. This CDR3 has 14 amino acids. This CDR3 reads CSVIAGDSYNEQFF. CDR3 sequence (DNA): TGCAGCGTGATAGCGGGGGACTCCTACAATGAGCAGTTCTTC.

The chain employs TRBV6-2 or TRBV6-3 and TRBJ2-5, with D perhaps matching TRBD2 (6 bases). Looked up from germline, CDR1 is MNHEY and CDR2 is SVGEGT. This CDR3 is built from 16 residues. Trimming took off 6 bases at V and 2 bases at J, with 19 bases between the two ends. In nucleotides, the CDR3 is TGTGCCAGCAGAACCACCGGGGGACCACTTCAAGAGACCCAGTACTTC. It encodes CASRTTGGPLQETQYF.

The chain joins TRBV4-1 to TRBJ1-6, with D perhaps matching TRBD1 (6 bases). Trimming removed 0 bases at V and 6 bases at J, with 9 bases between. Germline loops: CDR1 MGHRA, CDR2 YSYEKL. The CDR3 has 15 residues. The CDR3 DNA reads TGCGCCAGCAGCCAAGAAGGACAGTCTAATTCACCCCTCCACTTT. This sequence encodes CASSQEGQSNSPLHF.

The chain links TRBV20-1 to TRBJ2-2; no clear D. Per germline, CDR1 DFQATT and CDR2 SNEGSKA (reference sequence). The CDR3 is made up of 13 amino acids. V lost 3 bases to trimming and J lost 0 bases, with 5 bases between them. Here the CDR3 reads CSASKANTGELFF. In nucleotides, the CDR3 is TGCAGTGCTAGTAAAGCGAACACCGGGGAGCTGTTTTTT.

This sequence joins TRBV29-1 and TRBJ1-2; the match to TRBD1 covers 7 bases. This CDR3 spans 13 amino acids. V was clipped by 7 bases and J by 6 bases; unmatched bases: 11. The germline CDR1 and CDR2 sequences are SQVTM and ANQGSEA. Here the CDR3 reads CSAAGGSAHGYTF. CDR3 in DNA: TGCAGCGCAGCAGGGGGTTCAGCCCATGGCTACACCTTC.

The J gene is TRBJ2-7, the V gene TRBV6-6; D might be TRBD1 (6 bases). The CDR3 runs 14 residues. V was clipped by 6 bases and J by 4 bases, with 16 bases between them. Germline V gene sequence: CDR1 MNHNY, CDR2 SVGAGI (reference sequence). The chain's CDR3 is CASSQDRSQYEQYF. The CDR3 bases are TGTGCCAGCAGCCAGGACAGATCCCAATACGAGCAGTACTTC.

This sequence joins TRBV20-1 and TRBJ2-5; 12 bases agree with TRBD2. The germline gives CDR1 DFQATT, CDR2 SNEGSKA (reference sequence). V shed 6 bases and J 5 bases; nucleotides not matched to a gene: 10. The CDR3 has 15 residues. This CDR3 is CSAGLAGGPGETQYF. In DNA, the CDR3 is TGCAGTGCGGGCCTAGCGGGGGGGCCCGGGGAGACCCAGTACTTC.

This clonotype appeared a few times. The V call is TRBV25-1, the J call TRBJ2-1; TRBD1 might be the D (5 bases). CDR1 is MGHDK and CDR2 is SYGVNS in the germline V gene. The CDR3 covers 16 residues. This chain's CDR3 is CAPPSRQKVTYNEQFF. The CDR3, as DNA: TGTGCTCCGCCCTCCAGACAGAAGGTCACCTACAATGAGCAGTTCTTC.

The CDR3 DNA reads TGCAGCGTCATTACAGGGACCGAAGCTTTCTTT. Translation: CSVITGTEAFF. The V call is TRBV29-1, the J call TRBJ1-1, with TRBD1 as a possible D gene (6 bases). Trimming took 6 bases from V and 8 from J, leaving 13 bases between them. Germline V lookup: CDR1 SQVTM, CDR2 ANQGSEA. The CDR3 has 11 amino acids.

The chain has TRBV3-1 and TRBJ2-2; D is unresolved. Trimming pared 0 bases from V and 0 bases from J, leaving 8 bases between. Germline V CDR1 and CDR2: LGHDT, YNNKEL (reference sequence). CDR3 length equals 16 residues. DNA of the CDR3: TGTGCCAGCAGCCAAGAGGTTTACGCGAACACCGGGGAGCTGTTTTTT. It specifies CASSQEVYANTGELFF.

As regards this clonotype: Relative to the germline gene, one junction end is altered; a read error may explain this. V is TRBV20-1 and J is TRBJ2-1; TRBD2 matches 7 bases. Germline V gene lookup returns CDR1 DFQATT and CDR2 SNEGSKA (reference sequence). This CDR3 has 16 amino acids. In nucleotides, the CDR3 is TGCAGCGCTAGAGATCTAGGAGCGGGACTTTACAATGTGCAGTTCTTC. Translating it yields CSARDLGAGLYNVQFF.

The rearrangement links TRBV29-1 to TRBJ2-1; D is perhaps TRBD2 (5 bases). Germline CDR1 reads SQVTM; CDR2 reads ANQGSEA. The V end was cut by 2 bases, the J end by 0 bases, with 14 bases between. CDR3 length: 16 amino acids. CDR3: CSVEYFGGSSYNEQFF. CDR3 bases: TGCAGCGTTGAATACTTTGGAGGATCCTCCTACAATGAGCAGTTCTTC.

The chain joins TRBV10-3 to TRBJ2-2; D not certain. Per the germline V gene, CDR1 is ENHRY and CDR2 is SYGVKD. CDR3 length equals 12 residues. V shed 3 bases and J shed 13 bases, with 12 bases lying between them. The CDR3 coding sequence is TGTGCCATCAGTGATTATGTCCCAGGGCTGTTTTTT. Amino acids: CAISDYVPGLFF.

In its sample, this clonotype was seen a few times. The chain couples TRBV15 to TRBJ1-5, with D hard to call. Germline V gene lookup returns CDR1 LNHNV and CDR2 YYDKDF (reference sequence). Trimming left V 0 bases short and J 0 bases short, with 15 bases between. The CDR3 consists of 18 residues. Here the CDR3 DNA reads TGTGCCACCAGCAGAGATATCATCCGGGGTTATAGCAATCAGCCCCAGCATTTT. Translation gives CATSRDIIRGYSNQPQHF.

For the CDR3, the DNA is TGCAGTGCTGAGGAAGGGGACGAAGTTGTAGGGACCCAGTACTTC. It is translated as CSAEEGDEVVGTQYF. J is TRBJ2-5 and V is TRBV20-1; D assignment may be TRBD1 or TRBD2 (5 bases each). The V and J ends lost 5 bases and 7 bases respectively, with 23 bases between them. The CDR3 runs to 15 residues. In germline, CDR1 is DFQATT, CDR2 SNEGSKA (reference sequence).

This clonotype was seen repeatedly, ten times or more. The junction departs from the called germline gene at one end, perhaps through a read error. The V call is TRBV5-1, the J call TRBJ2-7; D may be TRBD1 (5 bases). This CDR3 has 12 residues. From germline, CDR1 is SGHRS and CDR2 YFSETQ. The CDR3 reads CASSLSGFEQYF. As DNA, the CDR3 is TGTGCCAGCAGCTTATCAGGGTTCGAGCAGTACTTC.

The sample holds a few counts of this clonotype. The chain has TRBV10-3 and TRBJ2-1, with 9 bases matching TRBD2. CDR1 and CDR2 (germline): ENHRY, SYGVKD. The CDR3 contains 14 residues. Trimming cost V 3 bases and J 8 bases; bases outside gene matches: 5. CDR3 region: CAISDPGLADEQFF. CDR3 in DNA: TGTGCCATCAGTGACCCGGGACTAGCCGATGAGCAGTTCTTC.

This clonotype was found a few times. This rearrangement joins TRBV29-1 to TRBJ1-5, with D unclear. V lost 5 bases and J lost 7, with 15 bases in between. The CDR3 runs to 13 residues. From germline, CDR1 is SQVTM and CDR2 ANQGSEA. The CDR3 loop reads CSVHGTDGQPQHF. The CDR3 DNA follows: TGCAGCGTTCATGGTACCGACGGGCAGCCCCAGCATTTT.

J is TRBJ2-4 and V is TRBV28, with D perhaps assigned TRBD1 or TRBD2 (5 bases each). The end of the DNA aligns better with TRBJ2-5, so the J call may be wrong. CDR1 is MDHEN, CDR2 SYDVKM, per germline. This CDR3 region has 21 residues. The CDR3 here is CASSLPPGTSTTPTKQETQYF. The CDR3, as DNA: TGTGCCAGCAGTTTGCCACCCGGGACGTCCACCACCCCGACCAAACAAGAGACCCAGTACTTC.